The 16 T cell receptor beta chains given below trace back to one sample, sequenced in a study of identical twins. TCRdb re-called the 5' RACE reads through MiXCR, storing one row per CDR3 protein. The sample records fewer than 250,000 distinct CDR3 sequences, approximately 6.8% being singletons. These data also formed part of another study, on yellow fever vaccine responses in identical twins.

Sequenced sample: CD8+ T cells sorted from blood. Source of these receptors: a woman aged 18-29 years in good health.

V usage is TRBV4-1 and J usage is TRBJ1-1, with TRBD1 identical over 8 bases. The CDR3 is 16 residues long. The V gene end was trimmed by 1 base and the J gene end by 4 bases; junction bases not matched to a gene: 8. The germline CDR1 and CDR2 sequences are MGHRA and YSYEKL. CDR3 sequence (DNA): TGCGCCAGCAGCCAAGCGCCAGGGGGCGGGTTCACTGAAGCTTTCTTT. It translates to CASSQAPGGGFTEAFF.

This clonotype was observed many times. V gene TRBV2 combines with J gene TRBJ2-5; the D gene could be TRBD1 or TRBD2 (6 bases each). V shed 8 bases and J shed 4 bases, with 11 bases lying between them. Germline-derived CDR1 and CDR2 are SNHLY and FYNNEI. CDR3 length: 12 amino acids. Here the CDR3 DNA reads TGTGCCAGCCCCGGGGGCGCAGAGACCCAGTACTTC. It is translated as CASPGGAETQYF.

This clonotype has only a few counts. The CDR3 DNA is TGTGCCACCAGCAGGCCGGGGGGGCCCTCCGCCGGGGAGCTGTTTTTT. Translating it yields CATSRPGGPSAGELFF. The rearrangement joins TRBV15 to TRBJ2-2, with TRBD2 matching 8 bases. V lost 3 bases, J lost 6 bases, and 9 bases stayed unmatched. The CDR3 sequence is 16 residues long. Germline V lookup: CDR1 LNHNV, CDR2 YYDKDF (reference sequence).

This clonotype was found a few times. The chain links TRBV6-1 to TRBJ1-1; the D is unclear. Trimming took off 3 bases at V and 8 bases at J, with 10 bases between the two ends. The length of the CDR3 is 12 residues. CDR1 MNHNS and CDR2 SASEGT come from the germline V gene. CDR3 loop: CASSEEVEEAFF. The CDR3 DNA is TGTGCCAGCAGTGAGGAGGTGGAGGAAGCTTTCTTT.

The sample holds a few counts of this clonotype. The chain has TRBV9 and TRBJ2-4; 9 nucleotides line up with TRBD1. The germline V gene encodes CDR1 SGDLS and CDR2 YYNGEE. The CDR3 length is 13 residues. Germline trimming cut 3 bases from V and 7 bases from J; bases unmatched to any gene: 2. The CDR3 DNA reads TGTGCCAGCAGCGCTGGACAGGGGAACATTCAGTACTTC. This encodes CASSAGQGNIQYF.

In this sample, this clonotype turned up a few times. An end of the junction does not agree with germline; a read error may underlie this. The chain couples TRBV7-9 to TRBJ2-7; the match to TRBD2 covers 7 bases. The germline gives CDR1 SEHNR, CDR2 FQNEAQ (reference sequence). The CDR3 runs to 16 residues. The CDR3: CASSLHIDGGSYEQHF. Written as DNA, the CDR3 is TGTGCCAGCAGCCTACACATCGACGGGGGGTCCTACGAGCAGCACTTC.

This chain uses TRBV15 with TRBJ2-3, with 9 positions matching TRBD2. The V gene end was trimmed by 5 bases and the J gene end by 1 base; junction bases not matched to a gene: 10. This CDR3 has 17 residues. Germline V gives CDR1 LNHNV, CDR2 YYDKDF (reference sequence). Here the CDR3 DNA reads TGTGCCACCAGCTTCGGTCCCCGGACTAGCGGCACAGATACGCAGTATTTT. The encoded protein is CATSFGPRTSGTDTQYF.

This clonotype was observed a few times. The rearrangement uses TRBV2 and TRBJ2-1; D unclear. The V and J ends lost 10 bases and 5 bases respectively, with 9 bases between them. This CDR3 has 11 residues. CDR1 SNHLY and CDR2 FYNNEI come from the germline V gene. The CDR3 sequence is CATLSNNEQFF. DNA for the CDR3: TGTGCCACCCTAAGTAACAATGAGCAGTTCTTC. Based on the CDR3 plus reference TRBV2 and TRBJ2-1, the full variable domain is EPEVTQTPSHQVTQMGQEVILRCVPISNHLYFYWYRQILGQKVEFLVSFYNNEISEKSEIFDDQFSVERPDGSNFTLKIRSTKLEDSAMYFCATLSNNEQFFGPGTRLTVL.

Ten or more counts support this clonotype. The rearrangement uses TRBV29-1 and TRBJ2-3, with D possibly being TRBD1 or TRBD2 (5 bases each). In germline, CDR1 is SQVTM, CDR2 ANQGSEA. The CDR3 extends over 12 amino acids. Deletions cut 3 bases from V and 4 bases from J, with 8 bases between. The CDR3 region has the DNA TGCAGCGTTGACAGGGACCCAGATACGCAGTATTTT. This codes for CSVDRDPDTQYF.

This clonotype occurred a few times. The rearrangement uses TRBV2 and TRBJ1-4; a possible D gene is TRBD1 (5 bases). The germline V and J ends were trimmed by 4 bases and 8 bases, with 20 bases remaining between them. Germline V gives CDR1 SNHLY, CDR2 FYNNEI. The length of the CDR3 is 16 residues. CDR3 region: CASSGNWDHRGEKLFF. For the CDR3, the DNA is TGTGCCAGCAGTGGAAATTGGGACCACCGAGGGGAAAAACTGTTTTTT. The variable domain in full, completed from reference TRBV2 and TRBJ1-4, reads EPEVTQTPSHQVTQMGQEVILRCVPISNHLYFYWYRQILGQKVEFLVSFYNNEISEKSEIFDDQFSVERPDGSNFTLKIRSTKLEDSAMYFCASSGNWDHRGEKLFFGSGTQLSVL.

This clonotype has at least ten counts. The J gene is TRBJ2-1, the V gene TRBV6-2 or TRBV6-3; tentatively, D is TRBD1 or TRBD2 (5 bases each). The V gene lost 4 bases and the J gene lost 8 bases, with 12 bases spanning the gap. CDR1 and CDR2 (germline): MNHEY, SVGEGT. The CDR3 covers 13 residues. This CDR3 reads CASSLGTTDEQFF. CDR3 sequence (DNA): TGTGCCAGCAGTTTGGGGACGACGGATGAGCAGTTCTTC.

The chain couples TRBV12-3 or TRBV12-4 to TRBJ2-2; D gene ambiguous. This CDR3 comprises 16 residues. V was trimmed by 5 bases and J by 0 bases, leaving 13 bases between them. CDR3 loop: CASSGPETTNTGELFF. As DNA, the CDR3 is TGTGCCAGCAGTGGCCCCGAGACAACGAACACCGGGGAGCTGTTTTTT.

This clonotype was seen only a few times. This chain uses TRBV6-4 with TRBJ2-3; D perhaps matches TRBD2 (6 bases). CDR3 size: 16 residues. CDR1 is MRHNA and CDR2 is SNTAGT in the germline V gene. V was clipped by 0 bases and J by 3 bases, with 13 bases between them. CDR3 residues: CASSDSIGRGTDTQYF. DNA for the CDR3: TGTGCCAGCAGTGACTCGATCGGGAGAGGGACAGATACGCAGTATTTT.

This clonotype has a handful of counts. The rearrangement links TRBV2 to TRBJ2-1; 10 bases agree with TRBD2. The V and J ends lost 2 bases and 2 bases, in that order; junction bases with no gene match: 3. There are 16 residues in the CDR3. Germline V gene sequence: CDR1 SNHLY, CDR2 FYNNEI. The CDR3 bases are TGTGCCAGCAGTGAATCTAGCGGGAGAACCTACAATGAGCAGTTCTTC. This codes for CASSESSGRTYNEQFF.

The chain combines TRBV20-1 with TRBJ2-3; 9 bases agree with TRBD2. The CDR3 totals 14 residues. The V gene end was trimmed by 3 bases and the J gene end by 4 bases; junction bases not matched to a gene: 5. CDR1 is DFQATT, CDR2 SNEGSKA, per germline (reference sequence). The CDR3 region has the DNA TGCAGTGCTAGGGGGACTAGCCGCTCAGATACGCAGTATTTT. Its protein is CSARGTSRSDTQYF.

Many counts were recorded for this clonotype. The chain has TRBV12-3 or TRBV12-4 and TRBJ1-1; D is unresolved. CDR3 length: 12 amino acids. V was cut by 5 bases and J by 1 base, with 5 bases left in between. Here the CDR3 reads CASSPSNTEAFF. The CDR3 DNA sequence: TGTGCCAGCAGTCCATCGAACACTGAAGCTTTCTTT.